The 25 T cell receptor beta chains reported below all come from one sample, sequenced in a study of shared clonotypes between healthy human individuals. The data were produced by immunoSEQ multiplex PCR, yet TCRdb's version contains in-frame clones alone and is incomplete. The profile shows roughly 700,000 clones, less than 95% of them singletons. The sample consisted of memory CD8+ T cells from PBMCs. This sample's subset: CD45RO+ cells pooled with CCR7-negative TemRA cells. The receptors were sampled from a man between 18 and 35 years old in good health. Some clones in this sample may be carry-over from other donors' samples.

CDR3 DNA: TGTGCCAGCTCACTTACAAGCGGGAGCTCCTTAAGCACAGATACGCAGTATTTT. Protein product: CASSLTSGSSLSTDTQYF. The chain carries TRBV18 and TRBJ2-3; 8 nucleotides align to TRBD2. Germline CDR1 reads KGHSH; CDR2 reads LQKENI. V was clipped by 4 bases and J by 0 bases; unmatched bases: 12. There are 18 residues in the CDR3.

The rearrangement joins TRBV10-3 to TRBJ2-1, with no clear D. Looked up from germline, CDR1 is ENHRY and CDR2 is SYGVKD. The CDR3 runs 16 residues. V lost 0 bases and J lost 5, with 14 bases in between. The CDR3 is CAISESGVRENNEQFF. The CDR3 nucleotides are TGTGCCATCAGTGAGTCTGGGGTAAGAGAAAACAATGAGCAGTTCTTC.

The rearrangement joins TRBV4-3 to TRBJ1-4, with D uncertain. Trimming shortened V by 3 bases and J by 8 bases, and 13 bases separated the two germline ends. Germline V gene data show CDR1 as LGHNA and CDR2 as YSLEER. The CDR3 runs to 14 residues. The DNA of the CDR3 is TGCGCCAGCAGCCAGATGGCCGATCCGGAAAAACTGTTTTTT. Its protein is CASSQMADPEKLFF.

V and J are TRBV4-3 and TRBJ2-2; 12 bases agree with TRBD2. CDR1 and CDR2 (germline): LGHNA, YSLEER. This CDR3 spans 19 amino acids. Germline trimming cut 4 bases from V and 3 bases from J; bases unmatched to any gene: 12. For the CDR3, the DNA is TGCGCCAGCAGCCCCATTCTCACTAGCGGGAGGCCGGACACCGGGGAGCTGTTTTTT. It specifies CASSPILTSGRPDTGELFF.

The V call is TRBV10-2, the J call TRBJ1-1, with no clear D. The CDR3 loop spans 15 amino acids. V lost 2 bases to trimming and J lost 4 bases, with 14 bases between them. Looked up from germline, CDR1 is WSHSY and CDR2 is SAAADI. CDR3 in amino acids: CASSEIPGTFTEAFF. Written as DNA, the CDR3 is TGCGCCAGCAGTGAGATTCCCGGAACTTTCACTGAAGCTTTCTTT.

About this clone: Distinct nucleotide sequences in the sample also encode this CDR3. This rearrangement joins TRBV4-1 to TRBJ2-2; perhaps TRBD2 as D (5 bases). CDR1 and CDR2 from the germline V gene are MGHRA and YSYEKL. The CDR3 extends over 16 amino acids. Trimming took off 1 base at V and 4 bases at J, with 13 bases between the two ends. CDR3 nucleotides: TGCGCCAGCAGCCAAGGAACCGGACTGGCCACCGGGGAGCTGTTTTTT. As protein: CASSQGTGLATGELFF.

The rearrangement links TRBV5-1 to TRBJ2-7; no clear D. Trimming cost V 0 bases and J 3 bases, with 10 bases left between them. The CDR3 extends over 14 amino acids. CDR1 SGHRS and CDR2 YFSETQ come from the germline V gene. The CDR3 bases are TGCGCCAGCAGCTTGGCAGCGACAAACTACGAGCAGTACTTC. Protein sequence: CASSLAATNYEQYF.

The chain recombines TRBV2 with TRBJ2-1; 13 nucleotides agree with TRBD2. V was clipped by 4 bases and J by 7 bases; unmatched bases: 7. CDR1 is SNHLY and CDR2 is FYNNEI in the germline V gene. The CDR3 sequence is 16 residues long. The CDR3 DNA follows: TGTGCCAGCAGTGCCCGACTAGCGGGAGGAGAAAATGAGCAGTTCTTC. It yields the protein CASSARLAGGENEQFF.

This clone was picked up a small number of times. V gene TRBV5-4 combines with J gene TRBJ2-1, with 14 bases fitting TRBD2. CDR1 SGHNT and CDR2 YYREEE come from the germline V gene (reference sequence). V was clipped by 3 bases and J by 6 bases; unmatched bases: 2. The CDR3 length is 15 residues. CDR3 loop: CASSSGLAGVNEQFF. The CDR3 nucleotides are TGTGCCAGCAGCTCGGGACTAGCGGGAGTCAATGAGCAGTTCTTC.

The gene calls are TRBV29-1 and TRBJ2-5, with TRBD2 identical over 9 bases. Germline V gives CDR1 SQVTM, CDR2 ANQGSEA. This CDR3 has 15 residues. Trimming took 5 bases from V and 9 from J; bases not matched to a gene: 16. The CDR3 coding sequence is TGCAGCGTTCGTCCTAGCGGGACCTCATTAGTTCCCCAGTACTTC. It codes for CSVRPSGTSLVPQYF.

V gene TRBV6-5 combines with J gene TRBJ1-2; 7 bases match TRBD1. In germline, CDR1 is MNHEY, CDR2 SVGAGI. The CDR3 has 14 amino acids. V dropped 4 bases and J dropped 3; count of bases not matched to a gene: 5. The CDR3 DNA follows: TGTGCCAGCAGTTCCGACAGGGAGGACTATGGCTACACCTTC. It is translated as CASSSDREDYGYTF.

J is TRBJ2-2 and V is TRBV7-9; D gene unclear. V lost 11 bases, J lost 0 bases, and 19 bases lay in between. There are 16 residues in the CDR3. Germline V lookup: CDR1 SEHNR, CDR2 FQNEAQ (reference sequence). In nucleotides, the CDR3 is TGTGCCCCCAATTCGCTTCGCGATACGAACACCGGGGAGCTGTTTTTT. It translates to CAPNSLRDTNTGELFF.

In this sample, this clone turned up once. The chain is built from TRBV7-3 and TRBJ2-2; TRBD2 matches at 7 bases. Per germline, CDR1 SGHTA and CDR2 FQGTGA. The CDR3 is 16 residues long. V was clipped by 2 bases and J by 2 bases; unmatched bases: 5. The CDR3 bases are TGTGCCAGCAGCTTAGGGGAGGGCCGCAACACCGGGGAGCTGTTTTTT. The encoded protein is CASSLGEGRNTGELFF.

The chain links TRBV27 to TRBJ2-7; the match to TRBD1 covers 12 bases. Unmatched junction bases numbered 6, after V lost 2 bases and J lost 7 bases. From germline, CDR1 is MNHEY and CDR2 SMNVEV (reference sequence). The CDR3 is 15 residues long. This CDR3 is CASSLRGQGAREQYF. In nucleotides, the CDR3 is TGTGCCAGCAGTTTACGGGGACAGGGGGCGAGAGAGCAGTACTTC.

The V and J genes are TRBV7-6 and TRBJ2-1; perhaps D is TRBD1 or TRBD2 (5 bases each). The CDR3 has 17 amino acids. Trimming pared 4 bases from V and 0 bases from J, leaving 16 bases between. Germline V gene lookup returns CDR1 SGHVS and CDR2 FNYEAQ. CDR3 sequence (DNA): TGTGCCAGCAGCTCCCGCAGGGAGATTGACTCCTACAATGAGCAGTTCTTC. It codes for CASSSRREIDSYNEQFF.

The chain uses TRBV10-3 and TRBJ1-1; D is unresolved. This CDR3 has 13 residues. Per the germline V gene, CDR1 is ENHRY and CDR2 is SYGVKD. Between the trimmed V and J ends, which lost 1 base and 8 bases, there was a span of 11 bases. The CDR3 coding sequence is TGTGCCATCAGTGAGTGGGCAAGTCGGGAAGCTTTCTTT. Its protein is CAISEWASREAFF.

The chain uses TRBV6-1 and TRBJ2-3; TRBD2 matches at 15 bases. From germline, CDR1 is MNHNS and CDR2 SASEGT. CDR3 length equals 15 residues. Trimming removed 4 bases from V and 4 bases from J; junction bases left unmatched: 0. The CDR3 region has the DNA TGTGCCAGCAGTGGGACTAGCGGGAGGGCAGATACGCAGTATTTT. Translated, it gives CASSGTSGRADTQYF.

The chain recombines TRBV19 with TRBJ2-7; D gene ambiguous. V was trimmed by 7 bases and J by 0 bases, leaving 13 bases between them. CDR3 size: 14 residues. Germline lookup yields CDR1 LNHDA and CDR2 SQIVND (reference sequence). CDR3 region: CASTRRKSSYEQYF. CDR3 bases: TGTGCCAGTACTCGAAGAAAAAGCTCCTACGAGCAGTACTTC.

The chain has TRBV14 and TRBJ2-5; 9 bases fit TRBD1. V gave up 4 bases and J gave up 5 bases; unmatched junction bases: 11. CDR1 and CDR2 (germline): SGHDN, FVKESK. This CDR3 has 16 amino acids. In DNA form, the CDR3 reads TGTGCCAGCAGCCCTTACCGGGACAGGGTAGGGGAGACCCAGTACTTC. Its protein is CASSPYRDRVGETQYF. The complete variable domain, with remaining parts taken from reference TRBV14 and TRBJ2-5, reads EAGVTQFPSHSVIEKGQTVTLRCDPISGHDNLYWYRRVMGKEIKFLLHFVKESKQDESGMPNNRFLAERTGGTYSTLKVQPAELEDSGVYFCASSPYRDRVGETQYFGPGTRLLVL.

The V gene is TRBV11-2, the J gene TRBJ2-1, with D perhaps matching TRBD1 (5 bases). The CDR3 length is 14 residues. Per germline, CDR1 SGHAT and CDR2 FQNNGV. V shed 3 bases and J shed 16 bases, with 22 bases lying between them. The CDR3 protein is CASSFGARFIGLFF. CDR3 nucleotide sequence: TGTGCCAGCAGCTTTGGGGCCAGGTTTATTGGTTTATTCTTC.

The chain joins TRBV28 to TRBJ1-6; 7 bases are a match to TRBD1. The ends lost 5 bases at V and 6 bases at J; junction bases unmatched: 4. Germline V gene data show CDR1 as MDHEN and CDR2 as SYDVKM. The CDR3 has 14 residues. CDR3 region: CASSPGQINSPLHF. CDR3 nucleotide sequence: TGTGCCAGCAGTCCGGGACAGATTAATTCACCCCTCCACTTT.

The V gene is TRBV6-6, the J gene TRBJ1-2, with D possibly being TRBD1 (6 bases). Trimming removed 0 bases at V and 3 bases at J, with 14 bases between. There are 16 residues in the CDR3. Germline CDR1 is MNHNY and CDR2 is SVGAGI (reference sequence). CDR3 loop: CASSYSGRGLHYGYTF. The CDR3, as DNA: TGTGCCAGCAGTTACTCGGGCAGGGGACTCCACTATGGCTACACCTTC.

The J gene is TRBJ2-3, the V gene TRBV27, with D possibly matching TRBD2 (6 bases). Germline CDR1 and CDR2: MNHEY and SMNVEV (reference sequence). The CDR3 extends over 13 amino acids. Trimming took off 5 bases at V and 6 bases at J, with 12 bases between the two ends. This CDR3 is CASSRGLRDTQYF. The DNA for the CDR3 is TGTGCCAGCAGTCGCGGACTACGGGATACGCAGTATTTT.

The chain combines TRBV12-5 with TRBJ1-1, with 8 bases aligning to TRBD1. J gave up 4 bases and V 3 bases, and 1 base lay outside the gene matches. This CDR3 is 13 amino acids long. Germline V lookup: CDR1 LGHNT, CDR2 FRNRAP. The DNA of the CDR3 is TGTGCTAGTGGTTTAGGACAGGGCACTGAAGCTTTCTTT. Translation: CASGLGQGTEAFF. The variable domain in full, completed from reference TRBV12-5 and TRBJ1-1, reads DARVTQTPRHKVTEMGQEVTMRCQPILGHNTVFWYRQTMMQGLELLAYFRNRAPLDDSGMPKDRFSAEMPDATLATLKIQPSEPRDSAVYFCASGLGQGTEAFFGQGTRLTVV.

This sequence joins TRBV11-1 and TRBJ1-1; 8 nucleotides align to TRBD1. Germline V CDR1 and CDR2: SGHAT, FQDESV (reference sequence). This CDR3 comprises 15 residues. Trimming at V came to 4 bases and at J to 1 base, leaving 5 bases not matched to a gene. The CDR3 here is CASSYPGTGNTEAFF. In nucleotides, the CDR3 is TGTGCCAGCAGCTATCCCGGGACAGGGAACACTGAAGCTTTCTTT.